These 30 T cell receptor beta chains came from one sample sequenced in a study of cytomegalovirus exposure and HLA in healthy donors. Sequenced by immunoSEQ multiplex PCR; TCRdb stores in-frame clones only, minus some. The sample records about 40,000 clones, approximately 93% being singletons. The sequenced sample consisted of PBMCs. These receptors were taken from a woman between 18 and 29 years old in good health and CMV-seronegative.

The chain has TRBV11-3 and TRBJ2-1; no clear D gene. Germline V gives CDR1 SGHNT, CDR2 YENEEA. Trimming took 0 bases from V and 7 from J, leaving 7 bases between them. The CDR3 covers 13 residues. The CDR3: CASSLDRWNEQFF. For the CDR3, the DNA is TGTGCCAGCAGCTTAGATCGGTGGAATGAGCAGTTCTTC. Full variable domain (remainder filled in from reference TRBV11-3 and TRBJ2-1): EAGVVQSPRYKIIEKKQPVAFWCNPISGHNTLYWYLQNLGQGPELLIRYENEEAVDDSQLPKDRFSAERLKGVDSTLKIQPAELGDSAVYLCASSLDRWNEQFFGPGTRLTVL.

The rearrangement uses TRBV28 and TRBJ2-1; 8 nucleotides line up with TRBD2. Germline V gene lookup returns CDR1 MDHEN and CDR2 SYDVKM. Trimming cost V 7 bases and J 5 bases; bases outside gene matches: 7. This CDR3 comprises 14 residues. CDR3 loop: CASNSGGWDNEQFF. The DNA for the CDR3 is TGTGCCAGCAATTCGGGGGGGTGGGACAATGAGCAGTTCTTC.

V and J are TRBV4-1 and TRBJ1-5; D is possibly TRBD1 (6 bases). The germline V gene has CDR1 MGHRA and CDR2 YSYEKL. CDR3 length: 17 amino acids. The V end was cut by 0 bases, the J end by 0 bases, with 12 bases between. CDR3 residues: CASSQERGGLSNQPQHF. The CDR3 DNA is TGCGCCAGCAGCCAAGAAAGGGGGGGTCTTAGCAATCAGCCCCAGCATTTT.

The chain combines TRBV28 with TRBJ1-6; possibly TRBD1 for D (6 bases). The germline V gene has CDR1 MDHEN and CDR2 SYDVKM. The length of the CDR3 is 14 residues. Deletions cut 7 bases from V and 7 bases from J, with 14 bases between. The CDR3 is CASTPAGANSPLHF. The DNA for the CDR3 is TGTGCCAGCACCCCCGCGGGGGCAAATTCACCCCTCCACTTT.

The CDR3 DNA sequence: TGTGCCAGCAGCTTGGAGCCGATAATAGCCAAAAACATTCAGTACTTC. It is translated as CASSLEPIIAKNIQYF. The rearrangement uses TRBV5-5 and TRBJ2-4; no clear D. From germline, CDR1 is SGHKS and CDR2 YYEKEE (reference sequence). The CDR3 runs 16 residues. Between the trimmed V and J ends, which lost 0 bases and 0 bases, there was a span of 10 bases.

The chain's CDR3 is CAWSVNSAYGYTF. The CDR3 nucleotides are TGTGCCTGGAGTGTAAACAGTGCCTATGGCTACACCTTC. V is TRBV30 and J is TRBJ1-2; unclear D gene. CDR1 and CDR2 from the germline V gene are GTSNPN and SVGIG (reference sequence). The V and J ends lost 0 bases and 4 bases respectively, with 9 bases between them. The CDR3 runs 13 residues.

This rearrangement joins TRBV15 to TRBJ2-7; TRBD1 agrees at 7 bases. Per the germline V gene, CDR1 is LNHNV and CDR2 is YYDKDF (reference sequence). The CDR3 loop spans 15 amino acids. J gave up 4 bases and V 1 base, and 7 bases lay outside the gene matches. In DNA, the CDR3 is TGTGCCACCAGCAGAGGACAGGGAGATGTATACGAGCAGTACTTC. Its translation: CATSRGQGDVYEQYF.

There are a few counts of this clone. The CDR3 DNA is TGTGCCAGCAGTGAAGTGCGTAATCAGCCCCAGCATTTT. Translating it yields CASSEVRNQPQHF. The rearrangement joins TRBV6-1 to TRBJ1-5, with D unclear. Germline V gene lookup returns CDR1 MNHNS and CDR2 SASEGT. There are 13 residues in the CDR3. V gave up 1 base and J gave up 4 bases, with 5 bases separating them.

V is TRBV5-1 and J is TRBJ2-1; D remains unclear. The CDR3 extends over 12 amino acids. V was trimmed by 5 bases and J by 5 bases, leaving 8 bases between them. Germline CDR1 SGHRS, CDR2 YFSETQ. The CDR3: CASRRENNEQFF. The CDR3 DNA reads as TGCGCCAGCAGGCGCGAGAACAATGAGCAGTTCTTC.

The chain recombines TRBV29-1 with TRBJ1-1; the match to TRBD1 covers 7 bases. Germline V gene lookup returns CDR1 SQVTM and CDR2 ANQGSEA. This CDR3 has 13 amino acids. V lost 7 bases and J lost 0; bases outside the gene matches: 5. This CDR3 is CSATGELNTEAFF. The DNA of the CDR3 is TGCAGCGCCACAGGGGAGCTGAACACTGAAGCTTTCTTT.

A single count supports this clone. V and J are TRBV5-1 and TRBJ2-5; 9 positions agree with TRBD1. Trimming took 2 bases from V and 4 from J; bases not matched to a gene: 3. Germline V gene sequence: CDR1 SGHRS, CDR2 YFSETQ. The CDR3 has 14 residues. The DNA of the CDR3 is TGCGCCAGCAGCTTCGGGACAGGGAGAGAGACCCAGTACTTC. Encoded protein: CASSFGTGRETQYF. The full variable domain, rest sourced from reference TRBV5-1 and TRBJ2-5, is KAGVTQTPRYLIKTRGQQVTLSCSPISGHRSVSWYQQTPGQGLQFLFEYFSETQRNKGNFPGRFSGRQFSNSRSEMNVSTLELGDSALYLCASSFGTGRETQYFGPGTRLLVL.

This rearrangement joins TRBV30 to TRBJ2-1, with D hard to call. The germline CDR1 and CDR2 sequences are GTSNPN and SVGIG (reference sequence). CDR3 size: 12 residues. Trimming cost V 6 bases and J 9 bases, with 15 bases left between them. The CDR3 sequence: CACLFLETEQFF. Here the CDR3 DNA reads TGTGCCTGCCTATTCCTAGAAACTGAGCAGTTCTTC.

The J gene is TRBJ1-2, the V gene TRBV9; TRBD1 might be the D (5 bases). Germline CDR1 and CDR2: SGDLS and YYNGEE. Trimming left V 4 bases short and J 1 base short, with 20 bases between. The CDR3 has 17 residues. This chain's CDR3 is CASSSTPGGSGNYGYTF. The CDR3 DNA reads as TGTGCCAGCAGCTCCACTCCCGGGGGAAGCGGTAACTATGGCTACACCTTC.

This chain joins TRBV9 and TRBJ2-3; D not certain. With 0 bases removed from V and 2 bases from J, the gap between germline ends came to 7 bases. CDR1 SGDLS and CDR2 YYNGEE come from the germline V gene. The CDR3 extends over 14 amino acids. CDR3 amino acids: CASSVETTTDTQYF. CDR3 nucleotides: TGTGCCAGCAGCGTAGAAACAACCACAGATACGCAGTATTTT.

The chain combines TRBV13 with TRBJ2-2; the D gene is possibly TRBD2 (5 bases). The CDR3 totals 15 residues. V lost 5 bases to trimming and J lost 4 bases, with 14 bases between them. Looked up from germline, CDR1 is PRHDT and CDR2 is FYEKMQ (reference sequence). In nucleotides, the CDR3 is TGTGCCAGCAGCCCGAGGAGCGGTGGCACCGGGGAGCTGTTTTTT. It specifies CASSPRSGGTGELFF.

This chain joins TRBV18 and TRBJ2-7, with D maybe TRBD2 (5 bases). This CDR3 spans 14 amino acids. Germline CDR1 KGHSH, CDR2 LQKENI. Trimming pared 3 bases from V and 9 bases from J, leaving 18 bases between. The CDR3 sequence: CASSPTNLRGMQYF. The CDR3, as DNA: TGTGCCAGCTCACCGACTAACCTGCGAGGGATGCAGTACTTC.

The V call is TRBV19, the J call TRBJ1-5; D ambiguous. V was clipped by 5 bases and J by 10 bases, with 21 bases between them. This CDR3 contains 15 residues. The germline V gene has CDR1 LNHDA and CDR2 SQIVND (reference sequence). The CDR3 nucleotides are TGTGCCAGTAGTCCAGCCCCGCGCGAGGCTCCCCCCCAGCATTTT. This encodes CASSPAPREAPPQHF.

Notes on this clone: Germline and junction disagree at one end, which may indicate a read error. The chain links TRBV7-7 to TRBJ2-1; maybe TRBD2 (6 bases). This CDR3 has 16 residues. In germline, CDR1 is SSHAT, CDR2 FNYEAQ (reference sequence). The CDR3 loop is CASSLGGPGSYNEQFF. The DNA for the CDR3 is TGTGCTAGCAGCTTAGGAGGGCCGGGCTCCTACAATGAGCAGTTCTTC. Variable domain in full (rest from reference TRBV7-7 and TRBJ2-1): GAGVSQSPRYKVTKRGQDVTLRCDPISSHATLYWYQQALGQGPEFLTYFNYEAQPDKSGLPSDRFSAERPEGSISTLTIQRTEQRDSAMYRCASSLGGPGSYNEQFFGPGTRLTVL.

The chain links TRBV6-4 to TRBJ1-4; unclear D gene. CDR1 is MRHNA and CDR2 is SNTAGT in the germline V gene. V was shortened by 5 bases and J by 0 bases, with 7 bases between the two germline ends. This CDR3 region has 14 residues. CDR3: CASSPGSTNEKLFF. CDR3 sequence (DNA): TGTGCCAGCAGTCCGGGGTCAACTAATGAAAAACTGTTTTTT.

This clone was counted once. CDR3 bases: TGTGCCAGCAGCCCCGGACAGGCCGCCTCCTACGAGCAGTACTTC. This translates into CASSPGQAASYEQYF. The rearrangement uses TRBV28 and TRBJ2-7, with 7 nucleotides matching TRBD1. The CDR3 runs to 15 residues. The germline V gene encodes CDR1 MDHEN and CDR2 SYDVKM. V dropped 6 bases and J dropped 0; count of bases not matched to a gene: 8.

The chain couples TRBV10-1 to TRBJ2-3, with 7 bases lining up with TRBD1. Trimming took 1 base from V and 3 from J; bases not matched to a gene: 4. The CDR3 totals 15 residues. CDR1 and CDR2 from the germline V gene are WNHNN and SYGVQD (reference sequence). In DNA, the CDR3 is TGCGCCAGCAGTGAGTATAGGGGGCGGACAGATACGCAGTATTTT. Residues: CASSEYRGRTDTQYF.

This clone was counted a single time. V and J are TRBV21-1 and TRBJ2-6; the table assigns TRBD1, which was not confirmed against the DNA. TRBV21-1 is noted as a pseudogene. This CDR3 contains 18 residues. This CDR3 reads CASSKEAQGFSGANVLTF. CDR3 bases: TGTGCCAGCAGCAAAGAGGCGCAGGGGTTCTCTGGGGCCAACGTCCTGACTTTC.

This chain connects TRBV5-1 to TRBJ2-1; 7 nucleotides align to TRBD2. Trimming took 0 bases from V and 8 from J; bases not matched to a gene: 5. There are 14 residues in the CDR3. Germline CDR1 SGHRS, CDR2 YFSETQ. The CDR3 region is CASSLAAGKDEQFF. For the CDR3, the DNA is TGCGCCAGCAGCTTGGCAGCGGGGAAGGATGAGCAGTTCTTC. Together with reference TRBV5-1 and TRBJ2-1, the CDR3 gives the full variable domain: KAGVTQTPRYLIKTRGQQVTLSCSPISGHRSVSWYQQTPGQGLQFLFEYFSETQRNKGNFPGRFSGRQFSNSRSEMNVSTLELGDSALYLCASSLAAGKDEQFFGPGTRLTVL.

The chain recombines TRBV19 with TRBJ1-1; 7 bases align to TRBD1. Germline V gene lookup returns CDR1 LNHDA and CDR2 SQIVND (reference sequence). The J segment lost 3 bases and the V segment lost 5 bases, leaving 18 bases of the junction unmatched. The CDR3 spans 18 residues. The CDR3 DNA sequence: TGTGCCAGTAGTTTCTCATACGACAGGGAGGAGATGCACACTGAAGCTTTCTTT. Translating gives CASSFSYDREEMHTEAFF.

V gene TRBV19 combines with J gene TRBJ1-5; possibly TRBD1 for D (6 bases). V lost 3 bases to trimming and J lost 4 bases, with 19 bases between them. Germline V gene sequence: CDR1 LNHDA, CDR2 SQIVND (reference sequence). This CDR3 is built from 17 residues. CDR3 bases: TGTGCCAGTAGTATGTCAGGTGGCAGGGGCGGGAATCAGCCCCAGCATTTT. Translated: CASSMSGGRGGNQPQHF.

This rearrangement joins TRBV11-2 to TRBJ1-2; D not resolved. Deletions cut 2 bases from V and 6 bases from J, with 16 bases between. The CDR3 runs 15 residues. Germline CDR1 reads SGHAT; CDR2 reads FQNNGV. For the CDR3, the DNA is TGTGCCAGCAGCTTAAGTGGGCCCTTGAGGGATGGCTACACCTTC. This translates into CASSLSGPLRDGYTF.

The chain links TRBV5-6 to TRBJ2-5, with 14 bases matching TRBD2. CDR3 length equals 16 residues. The germline V gene has CDR1 SGHDT and CDR2 YYEEEE. V gave up 0 bases and J gave up 5 bases; unmatched junction bases: 3. CDR3 coding DNA: TGTGCCAGCAGCTTGGAGACTAGCGGGAGGGTTGAGACCCAGTACTTC. This gives the protein CASSLETSGRVETQYF.

This chain links TRBV19 with TRBJ2-1; D call uncertain. V was cut by 0 bases and J by 4 bases, with 10 bases left in between. The CDR3 totals 15 residues. Germline V CDR1 and CDR2: LNHDA, SQIVND (reference sequence). The CDR3 coding sequence is TGTGCCAGTAGTATAGAGTACAGTGCTTACAATGAGCAGTTCTTC. Residues: CASSIEYSAYNEQFF.

The V call is TRBV28, the J call TRBJ1-4; TRBD1 matches at 7 bases. Trimming cost V 7 bases and J 8 bases; bases outside gene matches: 7. The V gene's germline CDR1 is MDHEN and CDR2 SYDVKM. There are 13 residues in the CDR3. The CDR3 region is CASTYGTVEKLFF. In DNA form, the CDR3 reads TGTGCCAGCACCTACGGGACAGTCGAAAAACTGTTTTTT.

This clone was detected only once. This chain connects TRBV6-1 to TRBJ2-2; 12 positions agree with TRBD2. J lost 0 bases, V lost 3 bases, and 11 bases had no gene match. This CDR3 contains 20 residues. Looked up from germline, CDR1 is MNHNS and CDR2 is SASEGT. The CDR3 DNA reads TGTGCCAGCAGTGACCCTGGACTAGCGGGATCAGAGGCGAACACCGGGGAGCTGTTTTTT. Encoded protein: CASSDPGLAGSEANTGELFF.